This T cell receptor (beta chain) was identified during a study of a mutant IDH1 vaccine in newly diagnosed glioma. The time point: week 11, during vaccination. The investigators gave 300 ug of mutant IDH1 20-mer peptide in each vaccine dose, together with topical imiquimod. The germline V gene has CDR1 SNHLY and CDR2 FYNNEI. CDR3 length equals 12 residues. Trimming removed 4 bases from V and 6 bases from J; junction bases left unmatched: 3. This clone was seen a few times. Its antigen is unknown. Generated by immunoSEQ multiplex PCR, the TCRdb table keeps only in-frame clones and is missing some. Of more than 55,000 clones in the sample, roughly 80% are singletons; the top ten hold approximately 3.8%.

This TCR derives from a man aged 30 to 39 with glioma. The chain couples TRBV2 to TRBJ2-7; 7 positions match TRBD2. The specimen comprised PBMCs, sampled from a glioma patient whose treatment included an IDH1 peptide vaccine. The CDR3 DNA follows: TGTGCCAGCAGTGTATGGGGGGGCGAGCAGTACTTC. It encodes CASSVWGGEQYF. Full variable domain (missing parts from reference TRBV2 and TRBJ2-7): EPEVTQTPSHQVTQMGQEVILRCVPISNHLYFYWYRQILGQKVEFLVSFYNNEISEKSEIFDDQFSVERPDGSNFTLKIRSTKLEDSAMYFCASSVWGGEQYFGPGTRLTVT.